A single sample is the source of the 23 T cell receptor beta chains below, sequenced in a study of cytomegalovirus exposure and HLA in healthy donors. Amplification used 60 Vbeta primers and 13 Jbeta primers. Data came from immunoSEQ multiplex PCR; TCRdb stores just in-frame clones and leaves some out. The sample shows about 140,000 clones, 70% to 85% of them seen only once. Sequencing was done on a sample of PBMCs. The receptors were gathered from a woman aged 45-59 years in good health and CMV-seropositive.

V is TRBV5-1 and J is TRBJ1-2; a possible D gene is TRBD1 (6 bases). Germline CDR1 and CDR2: SGHRS and YFSETQ. Trimming took off 1 base at V and 7 bases at J, with 14 bases between the two ends. The CDR3 runs 14 residues. Written as DNA, the CDR3 is TGCGCCAGCAGCTTGTTACAGGGATCAAGTGGCTACACCTTC. The encoded protein is CASSLLQGSSGYTF.

V is TRBV28 and J is TRBJ2-7; TRBD2 might be the D (6 bases). The CDR3 is 15 residues long. Germline V gene data show CDR1 as MDHEN and CDR2 as SYDVKM. The ends were cut back, 2 bases at V and 3 bases at J, with 14 bases in the middle. CDR3 region: CASSLVGGAGYEQYF. CDR3 bases: TGTGCCAGCAGTTTAGTGGGCGGGGCCGGCTACGAGCAGTACTTC.

The CDR3 nucleotides read TGCGCCAGCAGCTTAGTACAGGGTAGTCCCACTGAAGCTTTCTTT. This encodes CASSLVQGSPTEAFF. The rearrangement joins TRBV5-1 to TRBJ1-1, with D possibly being TRBD1 (6 bases). The CDR3 is 15 residues long. V lost 2 bases and J lost 4, with 15 bases in between. Germline values: CDR1 SGHRS, CDR2 YFSETQ.

This clone was found once. The chain couples TRBV9 to TRBJ2-5; D possibly corresponds to TRBD2 (6 bases). Germline lookup yields CDR1 SGDLS and CDR2 YYNGEE. V dropped 3 bases and J dropped 4 bases, with 16 bases sitting between them. This CDR3 region has 15 residues. The CDR3 is CASSAYPTSTETQYF. CDR3 coding DNA: TGTGCCAGCAGCGCTTATCCGACTAGTACAGAGACCCAGTACTTC.

This clone was detected a few times. The chain couples TRBV19 to TRBJ2-2; the match to TRBD1 covers 7 bases. The CDR3 consists of 15 residues. Germline assignment: CDR1 LNHDA and CDR2 SQIVND (reference sequence). The trim removed 2 bases at V and 5 bases at J, leaving 5 bases unmatched. The CDR3 sequence is CASSIFRRGTGELFF. The CDR3 bases are TGTGCCAGTAGTATATTCCGCAGGGGGACCGGGGAGCTGTTTTTT. Using reference TRBV19 and TRBJ2-2 for the parts outside the CDR3, the full variable domain is DGGITQSPKYLFRKEGQNVTLSCEQNLNHDAMYWYRQDPGQGLRLIYYSQIVNDFQKGDIAEGYSVSREKKESFPLTVTSAQKNPTAFYLCASSIFRRGTGELFFGEGSRLTVL.

This rearrangement joins TRBV7-9 to TRBJ1-2; 7 positions agree with TRBD1. CDR3 size: 15 residues. Germline CDR1 reads SEHNR; CDR2 reads FQNEAQ (reference sequence). Losses at the gene ends were 5 bases for V and 7 bases for J; bases not matched to a gene: 13. CDR3 bases: TGTGCCAGCAGCCACGGTCTGGGCAGGGGGTCTGGCTACACCTTC. This encodes CASSHGLGRGSGYTF.

The chain employs TRBV19 and TRBJ2-2, with a possible D match to TRBD2 (6 bases). Germline loops: CDR1 LNHDA, CDR2 SQIVND (reference sequence). V was trimmed by 6 bases and J by 2 bases, leaving 16 bases between them. The CDR3 length is 16 residues. CDR3 sequence (DNA): TGTGCCAGTAGGTTCGATTGGGGGGACAACACCGGGGAGCTGTTTTTT. Protein product: CASRFDWGDNTGELFF.

The chain combines TRBV6-1 with TRBJ1-3, with D unresolved. The germline CDR1 and CDR2 sequences are MNHNS and SASEGT. The V gene lost 4 bases and the J gene lost 2 bases, with 12 bases spanning the gap. The CDR3 loop spans 15 amino acids. CDR3 bases: TGTGCCAGCAGTGGCCGAGGATGGGCTGGAAACACCATATATTTT. This encodes CASSGRGWAGNTIYF.

The genes are TRBV6-6 and TRBJ1-2, with 8 bases matching TRBD1. V dropped 8 bases and J dropped 0; count of bases not matched to a gene: 8. Germline V gene lookup returns CDR1 MNHNY and CDR2 SVGAGI (reference sequence). This CDR3 has 15 residues. DNA for the CDR3: TGTGCCAGCGACCACAGGGGGGGAGCTAACTATGGCTACACCTTC. It is translated as CASDHRGGANYGYTF.

This chain connects TRBV4-1 to TRBJ2-3, with D maybe TRBD2 (6 bases). Trimming removed 1 base at V and 0 bases at J, with 23 bases between. The CDR3 has 20 amino acids. CDR1 and CDR2 (germline): MGHRA, YSYEKL. CDR3 nucleotide sequence: TGCGCCAGCAGCCAAGGTTCTTTGGCTAGCGTCTTATTAAGCACAGATACGCAGTATTTT. Translating gives CASSQGSLASVLLSTDTQYF.

V and J are TRBV10-3 and TRBJ1-2; 10 bases agree with TRBD1. The germline gives CDR1 ENHRY, CDR2 SYGVKD. The CDR3 runs 14 residues. Losses at the gene ends were 6 bases for V and 6 bases for J; bases not matched to a gene: 7. The CDR3 nucleotides read TGTGCCATCAGGGGGGACAGGGGCGATGATGGCTACACCTTC. Translating gives CAIRGDRGDDGYTF.

This clone came up once. This chain connects TRBV19 to TRBJ1-5; tentative D call: TRBD1 (5 bases). The CDR3 loop spans 14 amino acids. Germline values: CDR1 LNHDA, CDR2 SQIVND (reference sequence). V was shortened by 7 bases and J by 6 bases, with 16 bases between the two germline ends. The CDR3 bases are TGTGCCAGTATTAACGGGGGGGGTGGTCAGCCCCAGCATTTT. It encodes CASINGGGGQPQHF.

The gene calls are TRBV9 and TRBJ2-7; TRBD1 agrees at 11 bases. The trim removed 3 bases at V and 7 bases at J, leaving 6 bases unmatched. From germline, CDR1 is SGDLS and CDR2 YYNGEE. The CDR3 contains 14 residues. This CDR3 is CASSEGQGAREQYF. The CDR3 nucleotides are TGTGCCAGCAGCGAAGGACAGGGGGCGCGGGAGCAGTACTTC.

The chain carries TRBV30 and TRBJ2-5; TRBD1 aligns across 11 bases. This CDR3 region has 14 residues. Looked up from germline, CDR1 is GTSNPN and CDR2 is SVGIG (reference sequence). CDR3: CAFNPGTGGETQYF. CDR3 nucleotides: TGTGCTTTTAACCCGGGGACAGGGGGAGAGACCCAGTACTTC.

The rearrangement uses TRBV28 and TRBJ1-1; D not resolved. This CDR3 contains 11 residues. Germline loops: CDR1 MDHEN, CDR2 SYDVKM. V was pared by 7 bases and J by 3 bases, with 6 bases between. CDR3 nucleotides: TGTGCCAGCAAAGAGCACACTGAAGCTTTCTTT. It codes for CASKEHTEAFF.

This chain joins TRBV7-9 and TRBJ2-5; 10 bases agree with TRBD1. The J call may be wrong; the DNA end is better matched by TRBJ2-7. The CDR3 loop spans 15 amino acids. Germline-derived CDR1 and CDR2 are SEHNR and FQNEAQ (reference sequence). The CDR3 here is CASSLLGQGNHEQYF. In DNA form, the CDR3 reads TGTGCCAGCAGCCTACTGGGACAGGGGAATCACGAGCAGTACTTC.

A word on this clone: The DNA is left out, because the CDR3 cannot be placed on it with certainty; the CDR3 is given as TCRdb lists it. The rearrangement links TRBV6-5 to TRBJ1-1; the D segment call TRBD1 is taken from the table without a DNA check. From germline, CDR1 is MNHEY and CDR2 SVGAGI. The length of the CDR3 is 14 amino acids, counting both ends. The CDR3 loop is CASSSSTGRTEAFF.

The V and J genes are TRBV15 and TRBJ2-7; 11 nucleotides agree with TRBD2. V lost 0 bases and J lost 7; bases outside the gene matches: 14. Germline V lookup: CDR1 LNHNV, CDR2 YYDKDF (reference sequence). This CDR3 spans 18 amino acids. CDR3 coding DNA: TGTGCCACCAGCAGAGATTTGGGACTAGCGGCCGACCGTGGTGAGCAGTACTTC. It encodes CATSRDLGLAADRGEQYF.

V gene TRBV7-2 combines with J gene TRBJ2-7; D call uncertain. Between the trimmed V and J ends, which lost 2 bases and 3 bases, there was a span of 11 bases. Per germline, CDR1 SGHTA and CDR2 FQGNSA. This CDR3 contains 14 residues. CDR3 in amino acids: CASSLRGPYYEQYF. CDR3 coding DNA: TGTGCCAGCAGCTTACGCGGCCCTTACTACGAGCAGTACTTC.

For the CDR3, the DNA is TGTGCCAGCAGCTTGGCCTTAGGACAGGGGGGTCAGCCCCAGCATTTT. It specifies CASSLALGQGGQPQHF. This chain uses TRBV5-6 with TRBJ1-5; 10 positions agree with TRBD1. Germline V gene lookup returns CDR1 SGHDT and CDR2 YYEEEE. The V segment lost 0 bases and the J segment 6 bases; nucleotides outside the gene matches: 6. There are 16 residues in the CDR3. Combining the CDR3 with reference TRBV5-6 and TRBJ1-5 gives the whole variable domain DAGVTQSPTHLIKTRGQQVTLRCSPKSGHDTVSWYQQALGQGPQFIFQYYEEEERQRGNFPDRFSGHQFPNYSSELNVNALLLGDSALYLCASSLALGQGGQPQHFGDGTRLSIL.

This clone was detected only a few times. The chain links TRBV9 to TRBJ2-2, with D perhaps matching TRBD2 (5 bases). Germline values: CDR1 SGDLS, CDR2 YYNGEE. V shed 4 bases and J shed 4 bases, with 14 bases lying between them. CDR3 length equals 15 residues. CDR3: CASSPPVAGTGELFF. The CDR3 region has the DNA TGTGCCAGCAGCCCCCCCGTCGCGGGCACCGGGGAGCTGTTTTTT.

V is TRBV9 and J is TRBJ2-3; D not resolved. The CDR3 is 13 amino acids. V was shortened by 4 bases and J by 10 bases, with 16 bases between the two germline ends. Germline V gene sequence: CDR1 SGDLS, CDR2 YYNGEE. The CDR3 protein is CASSRLDSDPQYF. The CDR3 DNA is TGTGCCAGCAGCCGCCTCGACTCCGATCCGCAGTATTTT.

The table lists this clone with a few counts. The J gene is TRBJ1-3, the V gene TRBV25-1; 8 bases match TRBD1. Germline assignment: CDR1 MGHDK and CDR2 SYGVNS. The CDR3 has 16 residues. V lost 2 bases, J lost 1 base, and 4 bases stayed unmatched. The CDR3 DNA is TGTGCCAGCAGTGAACCCACAGGGGGTTCTGGAAACACCATATATTTT. This encodes CASSEPTGGSGNTIYF. The variable domain in full, with the rest retrieved from reference TRBV25-1 and TRBJ1-3, is EADIYQTPRYLVIGTGKKITLECSQTMGHDKMYWYQQDPGMELHLIHYSYGVNSTEKGDLSSESTVSRIRTEHFPLTLESARPSHTSQYLCASSEPTGGSGNTIYFGEGSWLTVV.